These 17 T cell receptor beta chains share one sample of origin, sequenced in a study of OX40 agonist ivuxolimab in advanced cancers. TCRdb's copy holds only in-frame clones and misses some; the assay was immunoSEQ multiplex PCR. This table holds some 45,000 clones, around 85% found once. This specimen consisted of CD4+ or CD8+ T cells sorted from blood, obtained in a trial of the OX40 agonist ivuxolimab. These receptors originate from an adult with an advanced solid tumor such as melanoma, head and neck, liver or kidney cancer.

The chain has TRBV28 and TRBJ2-7; D gene unclear. The CDR3 has 13 residues. V was cut by 8 bases and J by 4 bases, with 15 bases left in between. The germline V gene encodes CDR1 MDHEN and CDR2 SYDVKM. Here the CDR3 reads CASEEQLDYEQYF. The CDR3 DNA sequence: TGTGCCAGCGAGGAACAGCTCGATTACGAGCAGTACTTC. Full variable domain (remainder filled in from reference TRBV28 and TRBJ2-7): DVKVTQSSRYLVKRTGEKVFLECVQDMDHENMFWYRQDPGLGLRLIYFSYDVKMKEKGDIPEGYSVSREKKERFSLILESASTNQTSMYLCASEEQLDYEQYFGPGTRLTVT.

Turning to this clone: The sample holds other DNA sequences that translate to the same CDR3. The V gene is TRBV2, the J gene TRBJ2-7; D unclear. Germline V gives CDR1 SNHLY, CDR2 FYNNEI. The CDR3 has 12 residues. V lost 4 bases to trimming and J lost 4 bases, with 8 bases between them. The CDR3 DNA follows: TGTGCCAGCAGTGGGACCGGATACGAGCAGTACTTC. Protein sequence: CASSGTGYEQYF.

V gene TRBV6-5 combines with J gene TRBJ1-5; D uncertain. The CDR3 loop spans 12 amino acids. Trimming shortened V by 2 bases and J by 6 bases, and 5 bases separated the two germline ends. Looked up from germline, CDR1 is MNHEY and CDR2 is SVGAGI. DNA of the CDR3: TGTGCCAGCAGTTACGAAGGTCAGCCCCAGCATTTT. Its translation: CASSYEGQPQHF.

Here the CDR3 reads CASSPLLPGLNTEAFF. In DNA, the CDR3 is TGTGCCAGCTCACCACTCCTTCCGGGGCTGAACACTGAAGCTTTCTTT. This sequence joins TRBV18 and TRBJ1-1; tentatively, D is TRBD1 (5 bases). Germline V CDR1 and CDR2: KGHSH, LQKENI. The CDR3 covers 16 residues. V dropped 1 base and J dropped 0 bases, with 12 bases sitting between them.

The J gene is TRBJ1-2, the V gene TRBV4-1; perhaps TRBD1 as D (6 bases). This CDR3 comprises 15 residues. V dropped 2 bases and J dropped 4 bases, with 14 bases sitting between them. CDR1 is MGHRA, CDR2 YSYEKL, per germline. CDR3 residues: CASSQWDNKGYGYTF. The CDR3 region has the DNA TGCGCCAGCAGCCAATGGGACAATAAAGGCTATGGCTACACCTTC.

This chain uses TRBV19 with TRBJ1-2; 7 bases map to TRBD1. With 3 bases clipped from V and 5 bases from J, the junction kept 15 bases outside the gene matches. Germline V gene lookup returns CDR1 LNHDA and CDR2 SQIVND (reference sequence). CDR3 size: 17 residues. In DNA, the CDR3 is TGTGCCAGTAGTATCGGTTGGGACAGCGCCTCGGGGTATGGCTACACCTTC. Its protein is CASSIGWDSASGYGYTF.

The chain links TRBV11-3 to TRBJ2-1; 7 bases line up with TRBD1. The ends lost 4 bases at V and 4 bases at J; junction bases unmatched: 10. The CDR3 spans 16 residues. The germline CDR1 and CDR2 sequences are SGHNT and YENEEA. The CDR3, as DNA: TGTGCCAGCAGCTCAGCTGGCCGGGACAGATACAATGAGCAGTTCTTC. Encoded protein: CASSSAGRDRYNEQFF.

This clone was counted only a few times. The V call is TRBV7-9, the J call TRBJ1-2, with 7 bases lining up with TRBD1. J gave up 1 base and V 9 bases, and 2 bases lay outside the gene matches. Germline V gene sequence: CDR1 SEHNR, CDR2 FQNEAQ (reference sequence). This CDR3 is 12 amino acids long. The CDR3 DNA follows: TGTGCCAGGGACAGGCTTAACTATGGCTACACCTTC. As protein: CARDRLNYGYTF.

This chain links TRBV30 with TRBJ1-1; perhaps TRBD1 as D (6 bases). CDR1 is GTSNPN, CDR2 SVGIG, per germline (reference sequence). The CDR3 has 15 amino acids. V shed 0 bases and J shed 7 bases, with 18 bases lying between them. The CDR3: CAWSVQVGGLGEAFF. CDR3 DNA: TGTGCCTGGAGTGTACAAGTCGGGGGGCTTGGTGAAGCTTTCTTT.

The chain is built from TRBV27 and TRBJ2-3, with TRBD2 matching 8 bases. The CDR3 spans 14 residues. The junction had 14 bases not matched to a gene; V was cut back by 8 bases and J by 10 bases. Germline assignment: CDR1 MNHEY and CDR2 SMNVEV (reference sequence). As DNA, the CDR3 is TGTGCCAGCCGGGGGGGCAGGGCCCCGACATCGCAGTATTTT. Protein product: CASRGGRAPTSQYF.

The V call is TRBV6-1, the J call TRBJ1-5, with D possibly being TRBD1 (5 bases). Germline V gene sequence: CDR1 MNHNS, CDR2 SASEGT. Trimming took off 6 bases at V and 7 bases at J, with 16 bases between the two ends. This CDR3 has 14 residues. The CDR3 sequence: CASRPGWEGQPQHF. The CDR3, as DNA: TGTGCCAGCAGGCCAGGGTGGGAAGGCCAGCCCCAGCATTTT.

The chain carries TRBV7-8 and TRBJ2-7; TRBD2 agrees at 8 bases. After removal of 0 bases from V and 9 bases from J, the junction contained 13 bases not matched to a gene. This CDR3 region has 16 residues. In germline, CDR1 is SGHVS, CDR2 FQNEAQ. The CDR3 loop is CASSLAGTRGRGAQYF. The CDR3 nucleotides are TGTGCCAGCAGCTTAGCCGGGACTAGGGGTAGGGGGGCGCAGTACTTC. The whole variable domain, filled in from reference TRBV7-8 and TRBJ2-7, reads GAGVSQSPRYKVAKRGQDVALRCDPISGHVSLFWYQQALGQGPEFLTYFQNEAQLDKSGLPSDRFFAERPEGSVSTLKIQRTQQEDSAVYLCASSLAGTRGRGAQYFGPGTRLTVT.

V gene TRBV7-2 combines with J gene TRBJ2-3, with unresolved D. The CDR3 loop spans 14 amino acids. From germline, CDR1 is SGHTA and CDR2 FQGNSA. Trimming shortened V by 5 bases and J by 0 bases, and 9 bases separated the two germline ends. The CDR3 nucleotides read TGTGCCAGCAGCCCGCAAACCAGCACAGATACGCAGTATTTT. Translated, it gives CASSPQTSTDTQYF.

The CDR3 DNA reads TGTGCCATCAGCGCCGGGACAGGGGATGGCGAAAAACTGTTTTTT. Translated: CAISAGTGDGEKLFF. The V call is TRBV10-3, the J call TRBJ1-4; 10 bases map to TRBD1. The CDR3 has 15 residues. CDR1 and CDR2 (germline): ENHRY, SYGVKD. The junction had 9 bases not matched to a gene; V was cut back by 6 bases and J by 8 bases.

The CDR3 is CASSFRTREDIQYF. The CDR3 nucleotides read TGTGCCAGCAGTTTCCGTACTAGAGAAGACATTCAGTACTTC. The chain links TRBV27 to TRBJ2-4; TRBD2 might be the D (5 bases). The ends were cut back, 3 bases at V and 8 bases at J, with 14 bases in the middle. There are 14 residues in the CDR3. Germline V gene data show CDR1 as MNHEY and CDR2 as SMNVEV (reference sequence).

The gene calls are TRBV7-9 and TRBJ2-7; 9 bases are shared with TRBD1. The CDR3 is made up of 15 amino acids. CDR1 and CDR2 (germline): SEHNR, FQNEAQ (reference sequence). V trimming: 5 bases; J trimming: 5 bases; junction bases outside the gene matches: 10. The CDR3 region is CASSRLPTGGDEQYF. The CDR3 DNA reads TGTGCCAGCAGCCGCTTACCGACAGGGGGGGACGAGCAGTACTTC.

This clone was observed once. The rearrangement links TRBV28 to TRBJ1-1; possibly TRBD1 for D (6 bases). V was shortened by 10 bases and J by 1 base, with 13 bases between the two germline ends. Germline values: CDR1 MDHEN, CDR2 SYDVKM. The CDR3 loop spans 13 amino acids. In DNA form, the CDR3 reads TGTGCCATCATTCAGGGGCCGAACACTGAAGCTTTCTTT. This sequence encodes CAIIQGPNTEAFF.